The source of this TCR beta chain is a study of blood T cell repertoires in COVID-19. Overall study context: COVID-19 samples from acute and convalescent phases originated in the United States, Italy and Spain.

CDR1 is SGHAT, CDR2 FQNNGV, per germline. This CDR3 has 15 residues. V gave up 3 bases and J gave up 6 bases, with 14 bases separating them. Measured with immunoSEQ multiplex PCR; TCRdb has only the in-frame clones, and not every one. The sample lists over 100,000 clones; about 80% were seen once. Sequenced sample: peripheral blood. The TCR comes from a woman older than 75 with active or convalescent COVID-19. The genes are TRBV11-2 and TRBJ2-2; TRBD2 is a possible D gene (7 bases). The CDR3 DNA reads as TGTGCCAGCAGCTTTTGGGGGGGCCAAGCCGGGGAGCTGTTTTTT. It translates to CASSFWGGQAGELFF.